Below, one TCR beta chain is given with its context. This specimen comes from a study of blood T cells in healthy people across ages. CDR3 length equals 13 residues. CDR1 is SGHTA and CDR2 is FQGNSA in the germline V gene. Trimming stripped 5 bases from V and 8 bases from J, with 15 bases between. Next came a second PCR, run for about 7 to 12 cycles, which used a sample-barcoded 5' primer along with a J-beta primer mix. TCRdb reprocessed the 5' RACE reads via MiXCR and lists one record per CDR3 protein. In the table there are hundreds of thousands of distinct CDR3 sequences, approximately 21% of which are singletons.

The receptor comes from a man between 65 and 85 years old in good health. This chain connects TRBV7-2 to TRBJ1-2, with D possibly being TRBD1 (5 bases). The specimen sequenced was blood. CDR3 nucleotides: TGTGCCAGCAGCCCCTCCCACGGGGGAGGCTACACCTTC. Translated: CASSPSHGGGYTF.